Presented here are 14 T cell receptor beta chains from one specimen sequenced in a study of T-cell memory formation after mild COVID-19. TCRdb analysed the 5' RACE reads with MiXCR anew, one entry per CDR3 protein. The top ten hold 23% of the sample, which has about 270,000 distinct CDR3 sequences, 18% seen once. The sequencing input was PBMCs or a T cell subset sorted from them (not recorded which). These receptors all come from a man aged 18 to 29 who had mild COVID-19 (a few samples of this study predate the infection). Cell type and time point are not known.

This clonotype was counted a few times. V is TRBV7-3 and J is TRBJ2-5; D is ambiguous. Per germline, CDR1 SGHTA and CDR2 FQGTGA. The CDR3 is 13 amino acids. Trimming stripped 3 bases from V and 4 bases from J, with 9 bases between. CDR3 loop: CASSLVTGETQYF. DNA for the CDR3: TGTGCCAGCAGCTTGGTCACGGGAGAGACCCAGTACTTC.

CDR3: CASSSGIANTGELFF. Written as DNA, the CDR3 is TGTGCCAGCAGCTCGGGGATAGCGAACACCGGGGAGCTGTTTTTT. J is TRBJ2-2 and V is TRBV7-8; possible D gene TRBD2, 5 bases. Germline V CDR1 and CDR2: SGHVS, FQNEAQ. V shed 4 bases and J shed 0 bases, with 9 bases lying between them. The CDR3 spans 15 residues. Using reference TRBV7-8 and TRBJ2-2 for the parts outside the CDR3, the full variable domain is GAGVSQSPRYKVAKRGQDVALRCDPISGHVSLFWYQQALGQGPEFLTYFQNEAQLDKSGLPSDRFFAERPEGSVSTLKIQRTQQEDSAVYLCASSSGIANTGELFFGEGSRLTVL.

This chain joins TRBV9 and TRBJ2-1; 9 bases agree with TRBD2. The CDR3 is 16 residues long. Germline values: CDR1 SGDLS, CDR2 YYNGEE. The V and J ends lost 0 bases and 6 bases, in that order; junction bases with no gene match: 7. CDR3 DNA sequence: TGTGCCAGCAGCGTAGGGGCTAGCGGGGTTATCAATGAGCAGTTCTTC. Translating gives CASSVGASGVINEQFF.

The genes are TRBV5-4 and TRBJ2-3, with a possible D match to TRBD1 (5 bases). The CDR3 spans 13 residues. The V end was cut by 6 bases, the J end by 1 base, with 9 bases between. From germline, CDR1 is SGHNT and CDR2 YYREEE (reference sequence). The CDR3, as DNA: TGTGCCAGCACGCTGACAGGCACAGATACGCAGTATTTT. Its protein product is CASTLTGTDTQYF.

CDR3 region: CASTTKFPPNTGELFF. The CDR3 coding sequence is TGTGCCAGCACTACAAAGTTCCCACCGAACACCGGGGAGCTGTTTTTT. The genes are TRBV4-2 and TRBJ2-2; D gene ambiguous. The V gene lost 7 bases and the J gene lost 0 bases, with 15 bases spanning the gap. The germline V gene encodes CDR1 LGHNA and CDR2 YNFKEQ. CDR3 size: 16 residues.

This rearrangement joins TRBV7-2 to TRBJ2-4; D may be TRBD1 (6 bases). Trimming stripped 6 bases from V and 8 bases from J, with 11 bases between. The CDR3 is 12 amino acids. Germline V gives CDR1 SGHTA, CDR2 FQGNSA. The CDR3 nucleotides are TGTGCCAGCAGTACAGGGTTGGACATTCAGTACTTC. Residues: CASSTGLDIQYF.

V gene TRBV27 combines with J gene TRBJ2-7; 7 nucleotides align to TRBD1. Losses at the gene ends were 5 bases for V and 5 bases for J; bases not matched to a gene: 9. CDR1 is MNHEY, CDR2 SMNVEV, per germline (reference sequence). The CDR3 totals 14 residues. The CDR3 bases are TGTGCCAGCAGTCGAGCAGGGGGTGAGGACGAGCAGTACGTC. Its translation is CASSRAGGEDEQYV.

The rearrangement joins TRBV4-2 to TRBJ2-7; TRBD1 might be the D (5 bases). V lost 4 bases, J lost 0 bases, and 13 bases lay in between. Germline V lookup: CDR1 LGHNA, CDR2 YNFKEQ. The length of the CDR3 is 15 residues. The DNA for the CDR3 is TGTGCCAGCAGCCCGTTAGGGGCGGCCTCCTACGAGCAGTACTTC. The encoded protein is CASSPLGAASYEQYF.

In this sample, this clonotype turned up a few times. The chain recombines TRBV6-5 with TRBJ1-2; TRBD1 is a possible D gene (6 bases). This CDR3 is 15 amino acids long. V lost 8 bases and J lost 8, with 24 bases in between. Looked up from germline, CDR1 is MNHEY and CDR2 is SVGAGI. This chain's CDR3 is CASRFEGQQPGGYTF. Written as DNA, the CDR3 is TGTGCCAGCCGCTTCGAGGGACAACAACCTGGGGGCTACACCTTC.

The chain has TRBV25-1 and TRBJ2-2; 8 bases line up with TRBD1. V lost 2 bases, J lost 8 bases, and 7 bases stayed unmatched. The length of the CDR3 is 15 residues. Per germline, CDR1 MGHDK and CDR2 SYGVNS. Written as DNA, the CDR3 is TGTGCCAGCAGTGAACGGACAGGGCCGGGAGGGGAGCTGTTTTTT. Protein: CASSERTGPGGELFF.

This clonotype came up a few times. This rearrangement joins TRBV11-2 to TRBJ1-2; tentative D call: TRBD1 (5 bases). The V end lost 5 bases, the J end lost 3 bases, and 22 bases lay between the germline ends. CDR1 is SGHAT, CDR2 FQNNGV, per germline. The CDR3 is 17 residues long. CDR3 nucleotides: TGTGCCAGCAGCGGCCTTAGGGGCCCCATAGGCGACTATGGCTACACCTTC. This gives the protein CASSGLRGPIGDYGYTF.

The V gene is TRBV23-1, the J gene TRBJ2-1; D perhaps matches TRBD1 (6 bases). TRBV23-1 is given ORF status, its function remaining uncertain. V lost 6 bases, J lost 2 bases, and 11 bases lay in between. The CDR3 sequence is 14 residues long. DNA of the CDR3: TGCGCCAGCAGCCACAGGGAACCCTACAATGAGCAGTTCTTC. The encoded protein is CASSHREPYNEQFF.

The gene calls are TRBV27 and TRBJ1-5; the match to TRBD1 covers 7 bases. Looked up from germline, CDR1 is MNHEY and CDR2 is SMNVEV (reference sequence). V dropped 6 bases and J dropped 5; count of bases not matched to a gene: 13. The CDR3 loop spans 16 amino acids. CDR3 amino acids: CASREALGQKDQPQHF. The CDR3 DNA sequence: TGTGCCAGCAGAGAAGCCCTGGGACAGAAAGATCAGCCCCAGCATTTT.

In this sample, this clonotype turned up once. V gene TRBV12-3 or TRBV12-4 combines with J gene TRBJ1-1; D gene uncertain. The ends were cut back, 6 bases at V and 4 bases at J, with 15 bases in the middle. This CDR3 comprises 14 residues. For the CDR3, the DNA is TGTGCCAGCAGGGTGGCCGGAGGGCGCACTGAAGCTTTCTTT. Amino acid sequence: CASRVAGGRTEAFF.